This note documents a single T cell receptor beta chain sequence. The CDR3 spans 16 residues. The junction had 9 bases not matched to a gene; V was cut back by 3 bases and J by 4 bases. Germline V CDR1 and CDR2: SGDLS, YYNGEE. Adults between about 18 and 95 years of age took part from fewer than 30 US areas. Each participant's cohort was designated according to participant-reported clinical history. The data were obtained in a study of blood T cell repertoires in COVID-19. Background on the study: Sample material is recorded as cDNA or gDNA derived from T cells, B-cell-depleted T cells, or PBMCs.

As originally analysed: Amplifying reference gene primers gave estimates of nucleated cell counts. Here immunoSEQ multiplex PCR was the method, and the copy in TCRdb shows in-frame clones only, minus some. V, J and clone size reflect that table, while D and trimming were determined from the DNA. Of some 150,000 clones listed, about 79% were seen once; the top ten hold 2.5% to 3%. The specimen was PBMCs or T cells enriched from blood (not recorded which). This TCR came from a woman aged 45 to 65 who had recovered from COVID-19. The rearrangement links TRBV9 to TRBJ1-3; TRBD1 aligns across 8 bases. The CDR3 bases are TGTGCCAGCAGCGCGTCGGGACAGGCGGCCGGAAACACCATATATTTT. Translating it yields CASSASGQAAGNTIYF.